The 26 T cell receptor beta chains given below trace back to one sample, sequenced in a study of blood T cell repertoires in COVID-19. This table comes from immunoSEQ multiplex PCR, and its TCRdb copy is limited to in-frame clones, with some not included. The data contain more than 300,000 clones, roughly nine tenths of them singletons. Sample: peripheral blood. Source of these receptors: a man aged 18 to 35 who had recovered from COVID-19.

CDR3 protein: CATSEASSHNEQFF. The CDR3 nucleotides are TGTGCCACCAGTGAGGCTAGCAGCCACAATGAGCAGTTCTTC. The rearrangement links TRBV24-1 to TRBJ2-1; TRBD2 is a possible D gene (5 bases). The V gene's germline CDR1 is KGHDR and CDR2 SFDVKD. The CDR3 covers 14 residues. V was clipped by 4 bases and J by 5 bases, with 11 bases between them.

This clone occurred once. The chain is built from TRBV3-1 (or the pseudogene TRBV3-2) and TRBJ1-1, with D uncertain. The CDR3 has 14 residues. The germline gives CDR1 LGHDT, CDR2 YNNKEL (reference sequence). Trimming took 4 bases from V and 0 from J, leaving 9 bases between them. This CDR3 is CASSPWQMNTEAFF. The CDR3 DNA reads as TGTGCCAGCAGCCCCTGGCAAATGAACACTGAAGCTTTCTTT.

The chain carries TRBV5-4 and TRBJ2-3, with 12 bases aligning to TRBD2. This CDR3 has 15 residues. Per the germline V gene, CDR1 is SGHNT and CDR2 is YYREEE (reference sequence). V dropped 7 bases and J dropped 0; count of bases not matched to a gene: 3. This CDR3 is CASQTSGRSTDTQYF. For the CDR3, the DNA is TGTGCCAGCCAAACTAGCGGGAGGAGCACAGATACGCAGTATTTT.

This clone was recorded a few times. V usage is TRBV24-1 and J usage is TRBJ1-2; no definite D call. CDR3 length equals 15 residues. Trimming took off 7 bases at V and 0 bases at J, with 14 bases between the two ends. The germline gives CDR1 KGHDR, CDR2 SFDVKD. CDR3 amino acids: CATRVGVPANYGYTF. DNA of the CDR3: TGTGCCACCAGAGTCGGGGTCCCAGCTAACTATGGCTACACCTTC.

The rearrangement joins TRBV7-3 to TRBJ2-1; 10 nucleotides agree with TRBD2. Germline values: CDR1 SGHTA, CDR2 FQGTGA. After removal of 5 bases from V and 7 bases from J, the junction contained 5 bases not matched to a gene. The CDR3 spans 14 residues. This chain's CDR3 is CASSASGSWNEQFF. Written as DNA, the CDR3 is TGTGCCAGCAGCGCTAGCGGGAGTTGGAATGAGCAGTTCTTC.

The V and J genes are TRBV6-4 and TRBJ1-1, with TRBD1 matching 11 bases. Germline CDR1 is MRHNA and CDR2 is SNTAGT. Germline trimming cut 3 bases from V and 3 bases from J; bases unmatched to any gene: 12. The CDR3 consists of 18 residues. The CDR3 nucleotides are TGTGCCAGCAGTGAAGTTGCCGGGACAGGGGGACGGGACACTGAAGCTTTCTTT. Protein sequence: CASSEVAGTGGRDTEAFF.

This chain joins TRBV5-1 and TRBJ2-7; maybe TRBD2 (7 bases). The CDR3 totals 14 residues. The V end lost 4 bases, the J end lost 2 bases, and 13 bases lay between the germline ends. CDR1 is SGHRS, CDR2 YFSETQ, per germline. For the CDR3, the DNA is TGCGCCAGCAGCCAGGCGGGGGCCGCCTACGAGCAGTACTTC. It is translated as CASSQAGAAYEQYF.

The chain combines TRBV7-2 with TRBJ2-2; 7 nucleotides match TRBD1. The CDR3 has 14 amino acids. Germline CDR1 reads SGHTA; CDR2 reads FQGNSA. Unmatched junction bases numbered 5, after V lost 5 bases and J lost 5 bases. CDR3 nucleotide sequence: TGTGCCAGCAGCCACCGACAGGGAACCGGGGAGCTGTTTTTT. It codes for CASSHRQGTGELFF.

The chain carries TRBV9 and TRBJ1-1; tentative D call: TRBD1 (6 bases). Between the trimmed V and J ends, which lost 0 bases and 4 bases, there was a span of 10 bases. Germline V CDR1 and CDR2: SGDLS, YYNGEE. The CDR3 totals 14 residues. For the CDR3, the DNA is TGTGCCAGCAGCGTAGTTAACAGGGCCACTGAAGCTTTCTTT. This codes for CASSVVNRATEAFF.

This clone was picked up one time. The chain uses TRBV29-1 and TRBJ2-1, with TRBD2 matching 11 bases. The V and J ends lost 6 bases and 4 bases, in that order; junction bases with no gene match: 5. The CDR3 extends over 14 amino acids. Per germline, CDR1 SQVTM and CDR2 ANQGSEA. CDR3 sequence (DNA): TGCAGCGTGATCCGGACTAGCGGGTACAATGAGCAGTTCTTC. Protein: CSVIRTSGYNEQFF.

This chain uses TRBV15 with TRBJ2-1; D unclear. The CDR3 spans 13 residues. The germline V gene encodes CDR1 LNHNV and CDR2 YYDKDF (reference sequence). V gave up 1 base and J gave up 6 bases, with 7 bases separating them. CDR3 in amino acids: CATSRVLSNEQFF. Here the CDR3 DNA reads TGTGCCACCAGCAGAGTCCTAAGCAATGAGCAGTTCTTC. Supplemented by reference TRBV15 and TRBJ2-1, the full variable domain reads DAMVIQNPRYQVTQFGKPVTLSCSQTLNHNVMYWYQQKSSQAPKLLFHYYDKDFNNEADTPDNFQSRRPNTSFCFLDIRSPGLGDTAMYLCATSRVLSNEQFFGPGTRLTVL.

This clone was seen just once. The chain couples TRBV10-3 to TRBJ2-1; TRBD2 aligns across 11 bases. The V and J ends lost 10 bases and 4 bases, in that order; junction bases with no gene match: 9. This CDR3 has 15 amino acids. The germline V gene encodes CDR1 ENHRY and CDR2 SYGVKD. The CDR3 nucleotides read TGTGCCACCGGGCCGGGACTAGCGGTTTACAATGAGCAGTTCTTC. It translates to CATGPGLAVYNEQFF.

The chain couples TRBV6-2 or TRBV6-3 to TRBJ2-5; D unclear. The CDR3 is made up of 14 amino acids. Germline V CDR1 and CDR2: MNHEY, SVGEGT. Trimming removed 3 bases from V and 5 bases from J, with 13 bases in between. This chain's CDR3 is CASSYFSVRETQYF. CDR3 nucleotide sequence: TGTGCCAGCAGTTATTTTTCGGTGCGGGAGACCCAGTACTTC.

The chain is built from TRBV5-1 and TRBJ1-1; 7 bases map to TRBD1. V gave up 4 bases and J gave up 2 bases; unmatched junction bases: 5. Germline V gene data show CDR1 as SGHRS and CDR2 as YFSETQ. CDR3 length equals 14 residues. CDR3 loop: CASSRWDRNTEAFF. CDR3 bases: TGCGCCAGCAGCAGATGGGACAGAAACACTGAAGCTTTCTTT.

This chain connects TRBV4-2 to TRBJ2-5, with TRBD2 identical over 9 bases. V lost 5 bases and J lost 5; bases outside the gene matches: 12. Germline V gene sequence: CDR1 LGHNA, CDR2 YNFKEQ. This CDR3 contains 16 residues. As DNA, the CDR3 is TGTGCCAGCAGCGGGTCGGCGGGGGGGCTTTCGGAGACCCAGTACTTC. Translating gives CASSGSAGGLSETQYF.

The J gene is TRBJ2-3, the V gene TRBV5-1; 7 bases are a match to TRBD1. V dropped 4 bases and J dropped 1; count of bases not matched to a gene: 6. Germline loops: CDR1 SGHRS, CDR2 YFSETQ. The length of the CDR3 is 15 residues. The CDR3 loop is CASSTRGRGTDTQYF. The CDR3 DNA follows: TGCGCCAGCAGCACGAGGGGGCGGGGCACAGATACGCAGTATTTT.

This clone came up a few times. The CDR3 is CASSTPGGGELFF. CDR3 nucleotide sequence: TGTGCCAGTAGTACGCCGGGGGGCGGGGAGCTGTTTTTT. The rearrangement joins TRBV19 to TRBJ2-2; 7 nucleotides align to TRBD2. The germline V gene has CDR1 LNHDA and CDR2 SQIVND (reference sequence). The CDR3 length is 13 residues. The ends lost 4 bases at V and 7 bases at J; junction bases unmatched: 3.

The rearrangement links TRBV4-1 to TRBJ1-1, with a possible D match to TRBD1 (6 bases). The V end was cut by 1 base, the J end by 2 bases, with 11 bases between. The length of the CDR3 is 15 residues. Germline-derived CDR1 and CDR2 are MGHRA and YSYEKL. DNA for the CDR3: TGCGCCAGCAGCCAAGGGACAGAAATTAACACTGAAGCTTTCTTT. It specifies CASSQGTEINTEAFF.

V and J are TRBV10-1 and TRBJ2-7, with a weak D call TRBD1 (5 bases). Germline lookup yields CDR1 WNHNN and CDR2 SYGVQD (reference sequence). The germline V and J ends were trimmed by 2 bases and 5 bases, with 16 bases remaining between them. The CDR3 is 15 amino acids. Here the CDR3 reads CASSEGARLVDEQYF. CDR3 nucleotide sequence: TGCGCCAGCAGTGAGGGGGCCCGCTTAGTCGACGAGCAGTACTTC.

V gene TRBV9 combines with J gene TRBJ2-3; 7 bases agree with TRBD1. The CDR3 has 15 amino acids. The germline gives CDR1 SGDLS, CDR2 YYNGEE. V lost 0 bases, J lost 4 bases, and 5 bases stayed unmatched. This chain's CDR3 is CASSVGHGQADTQYF. CDR3 DNA sequence: TGTGCCAGCAGCGTAGGACATGGACAGGCAGATACGCAGTATTTT.

V is TRBV14 and J is TRBJ1-4, with D unclear. CDR3 length: 13 residues. The ends were cut back, 3 bases at V and 5 bases at J, with 7 bases in the middle. CDR1 and CDR2 from the germline V gene are SGHDN and FVKESK. The CDR3 loop is CASSHGGNEKLFF. CDR3 bases: TGTGCCAGCAGCCACGGCGGAAATGAAAAACTGTTTTTT.

The chain carries TRBV6-6 and TRBJ2-7; perhaps TRBD1 as D (7 bases). Trimming cost V 8 bases and J 3 bases, with 17 bases left between them. CDR1 and CDR2 (germline): MNHNY, SVGAGI (reference sequence). CDR3 size: 14 residues. The CDR3 sequence is CASVRGTENYEQYF. As DNA, the CDR3 is TGTGCCAGCGTCCGCGGGACAGAAAACTACGAGCAGTACTTC.

The chain has TRBV19 and TRBJ1-2; 9 bases are shared with TRBD1. CDR3 length equals 16 residues. V shed 4 bases, J shed 8 bases, and the junction held 14 bases outside the gene matches. Per germline, CDR1 LNHDA and CDR2 SQIVND (reference sequence). The CDR3 DNA reads as TGTGCCAGTAGTACCTACCGAAACCGGGACAGGGACGGCTACACCTTC. It yields the protein CASSTYRNRDRDGYTF. Drawing the rest from reference TRBV19 and TRBJ1-2, the complete variable domain is DGGITQSPKYLFRKEGQNVTLSCEQNLNHDAMYWYRQDPGQGLRLIYYSQIVNDFQKGDIAEGYSVSREKKESFPLTVTSAQKNPTAFYLCASSTYRNRDRDGYTFGSGTRLTVV.

V usage is TRBV5-6 and J usage is TRBJ1-2, with 7 bases aligning to TRBD1. This CDR3 comprises 17 residues. Germline CDR1 and CDR2: SGHDT and YYEEEE. V dropped 1 base and J dropped 3; count of bases not matched to a gene: 12. This CDR3 is CASSLYPQGDYYYGYTF. CDR3 nucleotides: TGTGCCAGCAGCTTGTACCCCCAGGGGGATTATTACTATGGCTACACCTTC.

This sequence joins TRBV5-8 and TRBJ2-2, with TRBD1 as a possible D gene (6 bases). The CDR3 covers 15 residues. Germline values: CDR1 SGHTS, CDR2 YDEGEE. V shed 3 bases and J shed 4 bases, with 13 bases lying between them. This CDR3 is CASSSGTSLTGELFF. CDR3 coding DNA: TGTGCCAGCAGCTCCGGGACAAGTCTCACCGGGGAGCTGTTTTTT. The whole variable domain, filled in from reference TRBV5-8 and TRBJ2-2, reads EAGVTQSPTHLIKTRGQQATLRCSPISGHTSVYWYQQALGLGLQFLLWYDEGEERNRGNFPPRFSGRQFPNYSSELNVNALELEDSALYLCASSSGTSLTGELFFGEGSRLTVL.

This chain joins TRBV6-1 and TRBJ2-7; TRBD2 aligns across 10 bases. CDR1 and CDR2 (germline): MNHNS, SASEGT. V dropped 3 bases and J dropped 4; count of bases not matched to a gene: 3. The CDR3 spans 14 residues. The CDR3 spells CASSETSGRYEQYF. The CDR3 nucleotides are TGTGCCAGCAGTGAGACTAGCGGGCGGTACGAGCAGTACTTC.